The 15 T cell receptor beta chains presented below share a single source sample, sequenced in a study of blood T cell repertoires in COVID-19. Method: immunoSEQ multiplex PCR; TCRdb's copy keeps in-frame clones and lacks some. The sample has roughly 98,000 clones; 70% to 85% are singletons. The sample consisted of peripheral blood. All receptors come from a man aged 65 to 85 with active or convalescent COVID-19.

This chain's CDR3 is CASSLLETSAEKLFF. Here the CDR3 DNA reads TGTGCCAGCAGTTTGCTGGAGACTTCGGCTGAAAAACTGTTTTTT. The rearrangement links TRBV7-9 to TRBJ1-4; D unclear. Germline V gene sequence: CDR1 SEHNR, CDR2 FQNEAQ (reference sequence). The CDR3 contains 15 residues. The V end was cut by 6 bases, the J end by 7 bases, with 18 bases between.

The V and J genes are TRBV9 and TRBJ2-5; 14 nucleotides line up with TRBD2. Germline-derived CDR1 and CDR2 are SGDLS and YYNGEE. After removal of 3 bases from V and 3 bases from J, the junction contained 1 base not matched to a gene. The CDR3 contains 15 residues. CDR3 nucleotides: TGTGCCAGCAGCGCGACTAGCGGGGGGGAAGAGACCCAGTACTTC. Its translation: CASSATSGGEETQYF. Filled out from reference TRBV9 and TRBJ2-5, the complete variable domain reads DSGVTQTPKHLITATGQRVTLRCSPRSGDLSVYWYQQSLDQGLQFLIQYYNGEERAKGNILERFSAQQFPDLHSELNLSSLELGDSALYFCASSATSGGEETQYFGPGTRLLVL.

Only one count was recorded for this clone. The chain employs TRBV7-9 and TRBJ1-6; 10 bases are a match to TRBD1. The germline gives CDR1 SEHNR, CDR2 FQNEAQ (reference sequence). V lost 3 bases, J lost 6 bases, and 8 bases stayed unmatched. This CDR3 comprises 17 residues. CDR3 region: CASSFGTGVSGNSPLHF. CDR3 nucleotides: TGTGCCAGCAGCTTTGGGACAGGGGTGTCTGGTAATTCACCCCTCCACTTT.

The chain combines TRBV6-5 with TRBJ2-1, with 10 nucleotides matching TRBD2. Germline-derived CDR1 and CDR2 are MNHEY and SVGAGI. V trimming: 6 bases; J trimming: 6 bases; junction bases outside the gene matches: 2. This CDR3 region has 13 residues. DNA for the CDR3: TGTGCCAGCAGCCGGACTAGCGGCAATGAGCAGTTCTTC. It codes for CASSRTSGNEQFF.

V and J are TRBV30 and TRBJ2-5; D is undetermined. The V gene's germline CDR1 is GTSNPN and CDR2 SVGIG (reference sequence). The CDR3 extends over 12 amino acids. V gave up 3 bases and J gave up 5 bases, with 10 bases separating them. CDR3 sequence: CAWSAARETQYF. The CDR3 DNA reads as TGTGCCTGGAGCGCGGCGCGGGAGACCCAGTACTTC.

The rearrangement uses TRBV5-1 and TRBJ2-1, with 10 bases matching TRBD2. Germline V gives CDR1 SGHRS, CDR2 YFSETQ. The V and J ends lost 0 bases and 2 bases, in that order; junction bases with no gene match: 2. This CDR3 spans 16 amino acids. The CDR3 is CASSLERGGTYNEQFF. Here the CDR3 DNA reads TGCGCCAGCAGCTTGGAGCGGGGGGGCACCTACAATGAGCAGTTCTTC.

The chain is built from TRBV5-1 and TRBJ2-3; TRBD2 matches at 12 bases. The CDR3 length is 18 residues. Germline V lookup: CDR1 SGHRS, CDR2 YFSETQ. Trimming at V came to 3 bases and at J to 3 bases, leaving 11 bases not matched to a gene. CDR3 sequence: CASSSLPTSGGTTDTQYF. The CDR3 region has the DNA TGCGCCAGCAGCTCACTTCCTACTAGCGGGGGGACTACAGATACGCAGTATTTT.

This chain links TRBV27 with TRBJ1-3; D gene unclear. Germline-derived CDR1 and CDR2 are MNHEY and SMNVEV (reference sequence). V shed 10 bases and J shed 0 bases, with 16 bases lying between them. The CDR3 consists of 15 residues. CDR3 nucleotides: TGTGCCACCGCCCGTTCAGGAAGCTCTGGAAACACCATATATTTT. Translation: CATARSGSSGNTIYF.

The chain employs TRBV4-2 and TRBJ1-5, with 7 bases lining up with TRBD1. The V gene end was trimmed by 3 bases and the J gene end by 6 bases; junction bases not matched to a gene: 2. The CDR3 totals 13 residues. Germline V gene lookup returns CDR1 LGHNA and CDR2 YNFKEQ. The CDR3 region is CASSQDRFQPQHF. CDR3 nucleotides: TGTGCCAGCAGCCAGGACAGGTTTCAGCCCCAGCATTTT.

This chain links TRBV6-6 with TRBJ1-5, with D possibly matching TRBD1 (6 bases). The CDR3 consists of 14 residues. Trimming pared 5 bases from V and 3 bases from J, leaving 11 bases between. Germline V gene lookup returns CDR1 MNHNY and CDR2 SVGAGI (reference sequence). As DNA, the CDR3 is TGTGCCAGCAGTGTTCAGGGGAACAATCAGCCCCAGCATTTT. Translation: CASSVQGNNQPQHF.

The chain links TRBV5-4 to TRBJ2-5; 8 bases match TRBD1. Losses at the gene ends were 4 bases for V and 4 bases for J; bases not matched to a gene: 9. CDR3 length: 15 amino acids. Germline V gene data show CDR1 as SGHNT and CDR2 as YYREEE (reference sequence). Here the CDR3 DNA reads TGTGCCAGCAGCAAGACAGGGGAGAAGCTAGAGACCCAGTACTTC. It yields the protein CASSKTGEKLETQYF.

This rearrangement joins TRBV9 to TRBJ1-2; D unresolved. Trimming pared 4 bases from V and 4 bases from J, leaving 11 bases between. The germline CDR1 and CDR2 sequences are SGDLS and YYNGEE. The CDR3 has 13 residues. This chain's CDR3 is CASSTYVFYGYTF. DNA of the CDR3: TGTGCCAGCAGCACTTACGTTTTCTATGGCTACACCTTC.

The rearrangement links TRBV6-5 to TRBJ2-3, with D hard to call. This CDR3 comprises 12 residues. V lost 7 bases to trimming and J lost 6 bases, with 11 bases between them. CDR1 MNHEY and CDR2 SVGAGI come from the germline V gene. The CDR3 DNA reads TGTGCCAGCACAGTTGTCACGGATACGCAGTATTTT. As protein: CASTVVTDTQYF.

This clone has just one count. The rearrangement uses TRBV28 and TRBJ1-2; TRBD1 matches at 7 bases. The CDR3 loop spans 14 amino acids. Germline trimming cut 6 bases from V and 10 bases from J; bases unmatched to any gene: 14. Per germline, CDR1 MDHEN and CDR2 SYDVKM. This CDR3 reads CASSPDRALFNYTF. CDR3 coding DNA: TGTGCCAGCAGCCCTGACAGGGCCCTCTTTAACTACACCTTC.

The V call is TRBV2, the J call TRBJ1-4, with 8 bases fitting TRBD1. The V gene's germline CDR1 is SNHLY and CDR2 FYNNEI. V lost 5 bases and J lost 5; bases outside the gene matches: 4. The CDR3 contains 14 residues. The CDR3 spells CASSLDRENEKLFF. CDR3 DNA: TGTGCCAGCAGTCTGGACAGGGAAAATGAAAAACTGTTTTTT.